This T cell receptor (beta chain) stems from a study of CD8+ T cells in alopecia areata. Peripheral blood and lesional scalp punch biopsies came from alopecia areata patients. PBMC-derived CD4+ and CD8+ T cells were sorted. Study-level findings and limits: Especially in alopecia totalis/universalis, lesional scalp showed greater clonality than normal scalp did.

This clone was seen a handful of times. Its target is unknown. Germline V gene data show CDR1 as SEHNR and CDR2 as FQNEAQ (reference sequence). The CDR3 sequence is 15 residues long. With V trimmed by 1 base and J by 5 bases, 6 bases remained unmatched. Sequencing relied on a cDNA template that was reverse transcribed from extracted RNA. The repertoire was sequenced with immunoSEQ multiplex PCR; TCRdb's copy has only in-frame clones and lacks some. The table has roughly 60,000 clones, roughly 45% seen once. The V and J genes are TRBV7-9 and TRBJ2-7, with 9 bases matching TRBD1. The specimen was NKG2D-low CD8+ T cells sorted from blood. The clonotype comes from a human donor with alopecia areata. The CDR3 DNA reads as TGTGCCAGCAGCTTAGATCGGACAGGGGTCCACGAGCAGTACTTC. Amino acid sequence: CASSLDRTGVHEQYF.